One and the same sample provided the 23 T cell receptor beta chains below, sequenced in a study of blood T cells in healthy people across ages. Primers used in a second PCR of roughly 6 to 11 cycles were a sample-barcoded 5' primer and a J-beta primer mix. TCRdb ran MiXCR on the 5' RACE reads and lists one entry per CDR3 protein. The table includes just over 800,000 distinct CDR3 sequences, approximately 59% detected once. Input material: blood. The source of these receptors is a man aged 25 to 40 in good health.

V is TRBV7-7 and J is TRBJ2-4; maybe TRBD2 (5 bases). The J call is uncertain, as TRBJ2-7 better fits the DNA end. CDR1 and CDR2 (germline): SSHAT, FNYEAQ (reference sequence). The CDR3 totals 13 residues. CDR3 region: CASSTGLLDEQYF. The CDR3 DNA is TGTGCCAGCAGCACCGGACTTTTAGACGAGCAGTACTTC.

This sequence joins TRBV9 and TRBJ2-5; TRBD2 agrees at 9 bases. The DNA end favors TRBJ2-7, so the J call may be wrong. Germline lookup yields CDR1 SGDLS and CDR2 YYNGEE. This CDR3 region has 14 residues. DNA of the CDR3: TGTGCCAGCAGCGTGAGGGCGGGGGGGTTCGAGCAGTACTTC. Protein: CASSVRAGGFEQYF.

This chain connects TRBV25-1 to TRBJ2-7; D unresolved. Germline-derived CDR1 and CDR2 are MGHDK and SYGVNS. V was shortened by 2 bases and J by 7 bases, with 15 bases between the two germline ends. The CDR3 is 14 residues long. Written as DNA, the CDR3 is TGTGCCAGCAGTGAACTGAGTCCAGGTCATGAGCAGTACTTC. Translated: CASSELSPGHEQYF.

The chain links TRBV10-3 to TRBJ2-7, with 7 bases fitting TRBD1. Gene TRBJ2-5 matches the end of the DNA better, so the J call may be wrong. The CDR3 has 15 amino acids. Germline V gene data show CDR1 as ENHRY and CDR2 as SYGVKD. In nucleotides, the CDR3 is TGTGCCATCAGTGAGACATGGGACAGCCAAGAGACCCAGTACTTC. Translating it yields CAISETWDSQETQYF.

The V and J genes are TRBV12-3 or TRBV12-4 and TRBJ1-1, with D possibly TRBD1 on 5 matching bases. The germline V and J ends were trimmed by 1 base and 9 bases, with 9 bases remaining between them. The CDR3 totals 12 residues. CDR3 sequence: CASSLGPGKAFF. CDR3 coding DNA: TGTGCCAGCAGTTTAGGCCCAGGGAAAGCTTTCTTT.

This clonotype appeared a few times. The chain is built from TRBV20-1 and TRBJ2-7; D might be TRBD1 (8 bases). V was shortened by 3 bases and J by 6 bases, with 18 bases between the two germline ends. There are 14 residues in the CDR3. Germline-derived CDR1 and CDR2 are DFQATT and SNEGSKA (reference sequence). The DNA for the CDR3 is TGCAGTGCTAGGAGAACAGGGGGGGCTCGCGAGCAGTACTTC. This codes for CSARRTGGAREQYF.

V and J are TRBV2 and TRBJ2-3; no clear D. From germline, CDR1 is SNHLY and CDR2 FYNNEI. Trimming removed 2 bases from V and 6 bases from J, with 3 bases in between. This CDR3 comprises 11 residues. CDR3 loop: CASSEMDTQYF. The CDR3 DNA follows: TGTGCCAGCAGTGAAATGGATACGCAGTATTTT. The entire variable domain, with the rest obtained from reference TRBV2 and TRBJ2-3, is as follows: EPEVTQTPSHQVTQMGQEVILRCVPISNHLYFYWYRQILGQKVEFLVSFYNNEISEKSEIFDDQFSVERPDGSNFTLKIRSTKLEDSAMYFCASSEMDTQYFGPGTRLTVL.

The genes are TRBV2 and TRBJ1-6; D unclear. CDR1 and CDR2 from the germline V gene are SNHLY and FYNNEI. The V and J ends lost 1 base and 3 bases respectively, with 7 bases between them. The CDR3 contains 15 residues. CDR3 DNA: TGTGCCAGCAGTGAAGGCCTCAACTATAATTCACCCCTCCACTTT. It is translated as CASSEGLNYNSPLHF.

The chain joins TRBV20-1 to TRBJ2-6; tentative D call: TRBD1 (5 bases). Germline V CDR1 and CDR2: DFQATT, SNEGSKA (reference sequence). The length of the CDR3 is 16 residues. The V end was cut by 0 bases, the J end by 0 bases, with 9 bases between. The CDR3, as DNA: TGCAGTGCTAGAGACCCAGGGCGCTCTGGGGCCAACGTCCTGACTTTC. This sequence encodes CSARDPGRSGANVLTF.

The J gene is TRBJ2-1, the V gene TRBV5-5; no definite D call. The CDR3 is 15 amino acids. Germline-derived CDR1 and CDR2 are SGHKS and YYEKEE (reference sequence). V lost 2 bases and J 4 bases, leaving 13 bases between the germline ends. CDR3 sequence: CASSFRDSLYNEQFF. Here the CDR3 DNA reads TGTGCCAGCAGCTTTCGTGACTCTCTTTACAATGAGCAGTTCTTC.

The J gene is TRBJ2-7, the V gene TRBV15; D assignment may be TRBD1 or TRBD2 (5 bases each). The J call may be wrong; the DNA end is better matched by TRBJ2-5. The CDR3 contains 13 residues. CDR1 is LNHNV and CDR2 is YYDKDF in the germline V gene (reference sequence). The CDR3 here is CATSAQGEETQYF. CDR3 DNA: TGTGCCACCAGCGCTCAGGGAGAAGAGACCCAGTACTTC.

This sequence joins TRBV5-1 and TRBJ2-2; the D gene is possibly TRBD1 (6 bases). The CDR3 totals 16 residues. The germline CDR1 and CDR2 sequences are SGHRS and YFSETQ. Between the trimmed V and J ends, which lost 2 bases and 9 bases, there was a span of 20 bases. CDR3 amino acids: CASSFLLTGLVRELFF. As DNA, the CDR3 is TGCGCCAGCAGCTTCCTTCTAACAGGGTTGGTTCGGGAGCTGTTTTTT.

The chain employs TRBV7-9 and TRBJ2-4; 8 bases agree with TRBD2. V gave up 4 bases and J gave up 5 bases; unmatched junction bases: 10. The germline V gene encodes CDR1 SEHNR and CDR2 FQNEAQ (reference sequence). CDR3 length: 16 residues. The DNA for the CDR3 is TGTGCCAGCAGCTCAGGGCCGGGGGGGAATGAAAACATTCAGTACTTC. Protein: CASSSGPGGNENIQYF.

This clonotype was seen a handful of times. A single base separates this from a much larger clone, so it may be a read error. The chain couples TRBV20-1 to TRBJ2-1; 13 bases fit TRBD2. The CDR3 extends over 16 amino acids. Looked up from germline, CDR1 is DFQATT and CDR2 is SNEGSKA (reference sequence). CDR3 amino acids: CSAGDLGLAGVREQFF. CDR3 coding DNA: TGCAGTGCTGGAGATCTAGGACTAGCGGGGGTCCGTGAGCAGTTCTTC.

The rearrangement links TRBV5-1 to TRBJ1-2, with D possibly being TRBD1 (5 bases). The CDR3 spans 14 residues. Trimming took off 4 bases at V and 2 bases at J, with 12 bases between the two ends. CDR1 is SGHRS, CDR2 YFSETQ, per germline. For the CDR3, the DNA is TGCGCCAGCAGCACGGAGACAGTAAACTATGGCTACACCTTC. It yields the protein CASSTETVNYGYTF.

The rearrangement uses TRBV29-1 and TRBJ2-1, with 7 bases matching TRBD2. The CDR3 totals 14 residues. V lost 5 bases and J lost 2; bases outside the gene matches: 6. Per the germline V gene, CDR1 is SQVTM and CDR2 is ANQGSEA. CDR3 region: CSVSLLATYNEQFF. The CDR3 DNA sequence: TGCAGCGTTTCCCTACTAGCGACCTACAATGAGCAGTTCTTC.

The rearrangement joins TRBV29-1 to TRBJ2-1; D is uncertain. Trimming shortened V by 6 bases and J by 4 bases, and 13 bases separated the two germline ends. The CDR3 extends over 13 amino acids. Germline CDR1 and CDR2: SQVTM and ANQGSEA. This CDR3 is CSVMIRDYNEQFF. DNA of the CDR3: TGCAGCGTCATGATAAGAGATTACAATGAGCAGTTCTTC.

The chain is built from TRBV6-2 or TRBV6-3 and TRBJ1-6; D perhaps matches TRBD1 (6 bases). The CDR3 runs to 14 residues. Germline CDR1 MNHEY, CDR2 SVGEGT. The V end was cut by 7 bases, the J end by 9 bases, with 16 bases between. The CDR3 nucleotides read TGTGCCAGCACTGGGGACATGGGGCGTTCACCCCTCCACTTT. Its protein product is CASTGDMGRSPLHF.

Note on this clonotype: The junction differs from germline at one of its ends, possibly a read error. The chain recombines TRBV20-1 with TRBJ1-5; no firm D call. CDR1 is DFQATT and CDR2 is SNEGSKA in the germline V gene (reference sequence). The CDR3 runs 12 residues. For the CDR3, the DNA is TGCAGTGCTAGTAGCAGCACTCAGCCCCAGCATTTT. Translation gives CSASSSTQPQHF.

The V call is TRBV3-1, the J call TRBJ1-6; 9 bases agree with TRBD1. J was trimmed by 10 bases and V by 8 bases; bases with no gene match: 6. The CDR3 is 13 amino acids. CDR1 is LGHDT, CDR2 YNNKEL, per germline (reference sequence). CDR3 nucleotides: TGTGCCAGCGGAGACAGGGGGATCTCACCCCTCCACTTT. The encoded protein is CASGDRGISPLHF.

This clonotype was counted between two and nine times. The genes are TRBV27 and TRBJ2-3, with 8 bases aligning to TRBD1. Germline V lookup: CDR1 MNHEY, CDR2 SMNVEV (reference sequence). The CDR3 sequence is 15 residues long. After removal of 3 bases from V and 2 bases from J, the junction contained 4 bases not matched to a gene. The CDR3 spells CASSFRGLVTDTQYF. The CDR3 coding sequence is TGTGCCAGCAGTTTCAGGGGGCTCGTCACAGATACGCAGTATTTT.

Only a few counts were recorded for this clonotype. The chain combines TRBV7-2 with TRBJ1-2; the D is unclear. The germline V and J ends were trimmed by 5 bases and 4 bases, with 8 bases remaining between them. CDR3 size: 12 residues. CDR1 SGHTA and CDR2 FQGNSA come from the germline V gene. Here the CDR3 DNA reads TGTGCCAGCAGCCCTAACAGCTATGGCTACACCTTC. Translating it yields CASSPNSYGYTF.

The sample holds one count of this clonotype. The chain employs TRBV29-1 and TRBJ1-1; 8 bases are a match to TRBD1. The length of the CDR3 is 14 residues. Germline V CDR1 and CDR2: SQVTM, ANQGSEA. J was trimmed by 7 bases and V by 1 base; bases with no gene match: 8. The CDR3 sequence: CSVEVTGQGGEAFF. The DNA for the CDR3 is TGCAGCGTTGAAGTTACTGGACAGGGCGGTGAAGCTTTCTTT.